Only a few counts were recorded for the clone carrying this T cell receptor beta chain. Its antigen is unknown. This record comes from a study of identical twins. Overall study findings and caveats: With abundant cord blood beta clonotypes, insertions were fewer; memory repertoires showed no such pattern. Excess sharing by twins proved weaker in beta out-of-frame sequences.

V dropped 5 bases and J dropped 0 bases, with 14 bases sitting between them. The CDR3 spans 15 residues. Germline V gene data show CDR1 as MNHEY and CDR2 as SMNVEV (reference sequence). TCRdb re-called the 5' RACE reads through MiXCR, storing one row per CDR3 protein. This sample yields a few hundred thousand distinct CDR3 sequences, of which 7.5% to 9.5% are seen a single time; about 7.1% belongs to the top ten. The same specimen was also included in a second study, on yellow fever vaccine responses in identical twins.

This TCR was sampled from a woman aged 18-29 years in good health. The chain uses TRBV27 and TRBJ2-7; D is perhaps TRBD2 (6 bases). Input material: CD8+ T cells sorted from blood. For the CDR3, the DNA is TGTGCCAGCAGTGAAGGACGGGGGAACTCCTACGAGCAGTACTTC. This translates into CASSEGRGNSYEQYF.